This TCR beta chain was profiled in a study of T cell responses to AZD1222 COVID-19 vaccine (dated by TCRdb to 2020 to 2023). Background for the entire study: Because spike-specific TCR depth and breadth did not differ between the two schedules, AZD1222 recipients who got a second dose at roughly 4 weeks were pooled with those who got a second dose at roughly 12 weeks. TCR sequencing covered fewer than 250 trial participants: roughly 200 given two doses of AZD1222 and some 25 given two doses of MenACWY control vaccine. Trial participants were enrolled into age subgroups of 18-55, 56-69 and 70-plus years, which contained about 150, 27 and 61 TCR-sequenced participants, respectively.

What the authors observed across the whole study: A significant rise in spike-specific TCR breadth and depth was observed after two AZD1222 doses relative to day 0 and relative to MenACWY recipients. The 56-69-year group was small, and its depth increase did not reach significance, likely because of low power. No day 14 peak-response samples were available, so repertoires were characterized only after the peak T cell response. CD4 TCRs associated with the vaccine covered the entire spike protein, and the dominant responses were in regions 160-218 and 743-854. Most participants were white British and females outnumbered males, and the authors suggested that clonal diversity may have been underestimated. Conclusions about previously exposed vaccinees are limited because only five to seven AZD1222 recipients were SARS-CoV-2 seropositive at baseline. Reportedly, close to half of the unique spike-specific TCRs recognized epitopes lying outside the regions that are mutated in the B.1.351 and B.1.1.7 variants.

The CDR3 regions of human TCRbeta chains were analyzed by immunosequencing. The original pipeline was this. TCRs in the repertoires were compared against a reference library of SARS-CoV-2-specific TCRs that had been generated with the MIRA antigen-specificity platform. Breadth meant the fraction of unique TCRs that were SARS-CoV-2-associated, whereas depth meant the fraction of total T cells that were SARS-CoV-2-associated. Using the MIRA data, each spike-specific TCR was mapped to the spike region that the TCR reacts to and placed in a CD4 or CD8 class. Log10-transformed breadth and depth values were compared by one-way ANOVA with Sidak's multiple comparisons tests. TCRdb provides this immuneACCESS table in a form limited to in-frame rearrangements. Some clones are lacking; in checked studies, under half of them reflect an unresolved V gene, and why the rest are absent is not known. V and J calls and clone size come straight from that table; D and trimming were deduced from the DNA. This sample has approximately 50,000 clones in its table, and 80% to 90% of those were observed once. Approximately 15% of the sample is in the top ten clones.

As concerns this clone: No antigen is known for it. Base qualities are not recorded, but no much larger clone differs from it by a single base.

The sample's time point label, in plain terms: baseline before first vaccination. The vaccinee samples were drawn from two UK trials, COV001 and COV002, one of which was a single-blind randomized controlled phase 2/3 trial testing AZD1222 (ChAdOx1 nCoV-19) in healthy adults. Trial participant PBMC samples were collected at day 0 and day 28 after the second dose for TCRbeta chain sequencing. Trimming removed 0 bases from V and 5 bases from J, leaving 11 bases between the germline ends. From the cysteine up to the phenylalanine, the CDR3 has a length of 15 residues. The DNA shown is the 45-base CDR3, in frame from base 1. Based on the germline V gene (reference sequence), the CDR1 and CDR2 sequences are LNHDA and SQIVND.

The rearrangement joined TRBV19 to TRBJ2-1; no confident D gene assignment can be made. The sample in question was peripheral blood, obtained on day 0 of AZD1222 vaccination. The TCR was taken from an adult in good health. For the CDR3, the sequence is CASSIDRLENNEQFF. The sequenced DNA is TGTGCCAGTAGTATAGATCGGTTGGAGAACAATGAGCAGTTCTTC.